A selection of T cell receptor beta chains follows, all from one sample in a study of patients and donors after allogeneic stem cell transplantation. Via MiXCR, TCRdb re-called the RT-PCR reads, giving one row per CDR3 protein. The table lists about 230,000 distinct CDR3 sequences, 13% to 15% of them singletons. Sequences were obtained from blood, either unsorted or a sorted T cell fraction (not recorded which). The origin of the receptors is a human donor who was either an allogeneic HSCT recipient or a stem cell or donor lymphocyte infusion donor (not recorded which). It is not recorded whose cells these are; they may come from a transplant donor. Each CDR3 is given without its conserved first and last residue. Fields, in order: V gene, CDR3 protein.

TRBV7-8 | ASSLGRTTNGYT
TRBV5-1 | ASSSGLAGETDTQY
TRBV7-2 | ASSFTGTNFYNEQF
TRBV10-3 | AIRRTSGTTGELF
TRBV7-2 | ATRGAGYEQY
TRBV20-1 | SARGPGLVYNEQF
TRBV29-1 | SVTGQGARDGYT
TRBV24-1 | ATMVAGGRGYEQF
TRBV30 | AWSNGQGGGYT
TRBV20-1 | SASGPRGEAF
TRBV12-3/TRBV12-4 | ASRSQGGGTDTQY
TRBV12-3/TRBV12-4 | ASSNTGRNTEAF
TRBV6-5 | ASSYGGRQFSSYNEQF
TRBV27 | ASTTNQGSKAF
TRBV5-1 | ASSLGASGRVNEQF
TRBV10-3 | AISEVDSNNQPQH
TRBV4-3 | ASSQQGTSGGQETQY
TRBV12-3/TRBV12-4 | ASSPRGQDPSGGYT
TRBV9 | ASSPTDSHTEAF
TRBV4-2 | ASSHGLAGGADTDTQY
TRBV20-1 | SAALRPTETQY
TRBV5-1 | ASRQGLVTGELF
TRBV27 | ASGYRINYGYT
TRBV3-1 | ASSQELTGGETQY
TRBV9 | ASSVSTGANVLT
TRBV25-1 | ASRGQGTYNEQF
TRBV20-1 | SRAGTSGYNEQF
TRBV4-2 | ASSQEGTSGNTGELF
TRBV27 | ASGPWTSGVPDEQF
TRBV6-6 | ASSYGEVSPLH
TRBV18 | ASSPSGIATNEKLF
TRBV7-8 | ASTKRGPGVDTGELF
TRBV29-1 | SVTWDRPSGANVLT
TRBV20-1 | SAEGATGGLDEQY
TRBV20-1 | SARDSRGNEQF
TRBV3-1 | ASSQDGGTNTQY
TRBV7-9 | ASSSTTGGMFVYTQY
TRBV6-5 | ASSYSGTGIYNEQF
TRBV5-1 | ASSFRTGGQTDTQY
TRBV20-1 | SASRPGGETQY
TRBV24-1 | ATSPGTSGVNEQF
TRBV7-2 | ASSFGTGTTYEQY
TRBV27 | ASKGRGRTEAF
TRBV20-1 | SARDNRGLEKLF
TRBV5-1 | ASSLVMGGEYEQY
TRBV11-2 | ASSLGETGELF
TRBV15 | ATSRARGILGYEQY
TRBV20-1 | SAIPGQGARAEAF
TRBV20-1 | SARTGMGNSPLH
TRBV6-1 | ASSEYPGQPQH
TRBV12-3/TRBV12-4 | ASSDPGQGNYGYT
TRBV6-2/TRBV6-3 | ASSYSNPQETQY
TRBV11-2 | ASSLDAGTVGETQY
TRBV29-1 | SVKTGLNTEAF